The 13 T cell receptor beta chains below come from one sample, sequenced in a study of blood T cell repertoires in COVID-19. Sequencing was performed with immunoSEQ multiplex PCR; in TCRdb, only in-frame clones are kept and a portion is missing. The data contain about 100,000 clones, 80% to 95% of them singletons. Material: peripheral blood. All receptors derive from a man aged 45-65 years with active COVID-19.

This chain joins TRBV6-2 or TRBV6-3 and TRBJ1-6; the D gene is possibly TRBD1 (6 bases). The CDR3 is made up of 15 amino acids. The V gene lost 3 bases and the J gene lost 5 bases, with 11 bases spanning the gap. Germline-derived CDR1 and CDR2 are MNHEY and SVGEGT. The CDR3 region has the DNA TGTGCCAGCAGTTATCTCAGGGGAGATAATTCACCCCTCCACTTT. It translates to CASSYLRGDNSPLHF.

This sequence joins TRBV12-3 or TRBV12-4 and TRBJ1-4; possibly TRBD1 for D (5 bases). Trimming took off 4 bases at V and 10 bases at J, with 13 bases between the two ends. This CDR3 is 13 amino acids long. For the CDR3, the DNA is TGTGCCAGCAGTTCCTTCAGGGATGGAAAACTGTTTTTT. Protein product: CASSSFRDGKLFF.

The rearrangement joins TRBV6-5 to TRBJ1-5, with 8 bases aligning to TRBD1. J gave up 0 bases and V 7 bases, and 5 bases lay outside the gene matches. Germline V CDR1 and CDR2: MNHEY, SVGAGI. The CDR3 spans 15 residues. CDR3 in amino acids: CASKLQGDSNQPQHF. The DNA for the CDR3 is TGTGCCAGCAAACTACAGGGGGATAGCAATCAGCCCCAGCATTTT.

The V call is TRBV27, the J call TRBJ2-4; 9 bases are shared with TRBD2. Germline CDR1 is MNHEY and CDR2 is SMNVEV (reference sequence). CDR3 size: 15 residues. The ends lost 6 bases at V and 3 bases at J; junction bases unmatched: 6. DNA of the CDR3: TGTGCCAGCAGCCCAGCGGGAGGAGGCAAAAACATTCAGTACTTC. Protein sequence: CASSPAGGGKNIQYF.

CDR3 loop: CASSPGTSGSGQETQYF. As DNA, the CDR3 is TGTGCCAGCTCACCGGGGACTAGCGGGAGTGGGCAAGAGACCCAGTACTTC. V and J are TRBV18 and TRBJ2-5, with 14 nucleotides matching TRBD2. J was trimmed by 2 bases and V by 3 bases; bases with no gene match: 5. The CDR3 totals 17 residues. Germline CDR1 is KGHSH and CDR2 is LQKENI.

V gene TRBV7-2 combines with J gene TRBJ2-1; no firm D call. There are 13 residues in the CDR3. Germline V gene data show CDR1 as SGHTA and CDR2 as FQGNSA. With 4 bases removed from V and 0 bases from J, the gap between germline ends came to 4 bases. The DNA for the CDR3 is TGTGCCAGCAGCTCCGGCTCCTACAATGAGCAGTTCTTC. This gives the protein CASSSGSYNEQFF.

The V call is TRBV5-1, the J call TRBJ2-4; 15 bases fit TRBD2. Unmatched junction bases numbered 6, after V lost 3 bases and J lost 5 bases. The CDR3 is 17 residues long. CDR1 SGHRS and CDR2 YFSETQ come from the germline V gene. CDR3 residues: CASSSGLAGGPQNIQYF. CDR3 coding DNA: TGCGCCAGCAGCTCTGGACTAGCGGGAGGGCCTCAAAACATTCAGTACTTC.

The rearrangement uses TRBV4-1 and TRBJ1-1; no clear D gene. CDR3 length: 15 residues. V shed 0 bases and J shed 2 bases, with 10 bases lying between them. The germline gives CDR1 MGHRA, CDR2 YSYEKL. CDR3 DNA sequence: TGCGCCAGCAGCCAAGACCCGGCGGGTAACACTGAAGCTTTCTTT. This encodes CASSQDPAGNTEAFF.

This chain links TRBV5-4 with TRBJ2-3; D possibly corresponds to TRBD1 (6 bases). The V end lost 4 bases, the J end lost 9 bases, and 18 bases lay between the germline ends. Germline CDR1 SGHNT, CDR2 YYREEE (reference sequence). This CDR3 has 14 residues. CDR3 in DNA: TGTGCCAGCAGCGCCCCGGGACATGCGAAAACGCAGTATTTT. Translated, it gives CASSAPGHAKTQYF.

The chain is built from TRBV5-1 and TRBJ2-2; D perhaps matches TRBD1 (6 bases). There are 16 residues in the CDR3. V lost 4 bases, J lost 3 bases, and 16 bases lay in between. Germline loops: CDR1 SGHRS, CDR2 YFSETQ. The CDR3 nucleotides are TGCGCCAGCAGCAAGGACAGCCGCACTGACACCGGGGAGCTGTTTTTT. It codes for CASSKDSRTDTGELFF.

This rearrangement joins TRBV3-1 (or the pseudogene TRBV3-2) to TRBJ2-1, with D possibly matching TRBD2 (5 bases). This CDR3 region has 11 residues. Looked up from germline, CDR1 is LGHDT and CDR2 is YNNKEL (reference sequence). CDR3 nucleotides: TGTGCAAGCCGGGGTTACAATGAGCAGTTCTTC. This translates into CASRGYNEQFF.

The rearrangement links TRBV30 to TRBJ2-1, with D perhaps TRBD2 (7 bases). This CDR3 contains 16 residues. Trimming pared 0 bases from V and 2 bases from J, leaving 14 bases between. CDR1 and CDR2 (germline): GTSNPN, SVGIG (reference sequence). The CDR3 DNA sequence: TGTGCCTGGAGTGTTGGGGGCGGGAGCCCCTACAATGAGCAGTTCTTC. Amino acids: CAWSVGGGSPYNEQFF.

The genes are TRBV6-1 and TRBJ1-5; 9 bases map to TRBD1. J lost 6 bases, V lost 2 bases, and 11 bases had no gene match. The CDR3 has 17 amino acids. Germline CDR1 and CDR2: MNHNS and SASEGT. The CDR3 here is CASSERTGARMGQPQHF. The CDR3 DNA follows: TGTGCCAGCAGTGAAAGGACAGGGGCTCGTATGGGTCAGCCCCAGCATTTT.